Listed below are T cell receptor beta chains from one sample, sequenced in a study of blood T cell repertoires in COVID-19. Produced via immunoSEQ multiplex PCR; TCRdb's table is partial and in-frame only. The sample records about 110,000 clones, 60% to 85% being singletons. Material for sequencing was peripheral blood. The receptors here all came from a human donor in a cohort sampled during active or convalescent COVID-19. CDR3s include the opening cysteine and the closing phenylalanine or tryptophan. A D gene is named only where the DNA matches it firmly. Clone size is shown for a subset of rows, as once, few, many or a class of expanded clone.

j_call,v_call,d_call,clone_size,cdr3_aa,cdr3_nt
TRBJ1-1,TRBV6-1,-,-,CASSESQGSRTEAFF,TGTGCCAGCAGTGAATCCCAGGGCTCCCGGACTGAAGCTTTCTTT
TRBJ2-3,TRBV2,-,-,CASSPTTYTDTQYF,TGTGCCAGCAGTCCGACAACCTACACAGATACGCAGTATTTT
TRBJ2-2,TRBV11-2,TRBD2,few,CASSLAGEGTGELFF,TGTGCCAGCAGCTTAGCTGGGGAGGGCACCGGGGAGCTGTTTTTT
TRBJ2-2,TRBV7-9,-,-,CASSQDWVAGELFF,TGTGCCAGCAGCCAGGACTGGGTGGCCGGGGAGCTGTTTTTT
TRBJ2-3,TRBV5-1,TRBD2,-,CASTPIAGGPDTQYF,TGCGCCAGCACCCCAATAGCGGGGGGGCCAGATACGCAGTATTTT
TRBJ2-7,TRBV6-2/TRBV6-3,TRBD1,-,CASSYSSRGLGEQYF,TGTGCCAGCAGTTACTCGAGCAGGGGGCTGGGCGAGCAGTACTTC
TRBJ1-1,TRBV9,-,-,CASSPLGGTEAFF,TGTGCCAGCAGTCCACTCGGCGGAACTGAAGCTTTCTTT
TRBJ2-1,TRBV28,TRBD1,-,CASTPGGTELNEQFF,TGTGCCAGCACCCCTGGTGGGACAGAGTTGAATGAGCAGTTCTTC
TRBJ1-1,TRBV29-1,-,-,CSPYPQGGTEAFF,TGCAGCCCCTACCCTCAGGGCGGCACTGAAGCTTTCTTT
TRBJ2-1,TRBV4-1,-,few,CASSRTLASEQFF,TGCGCCAGCAGCCGTACACTAGCTTCCGAGCAGTTCTTC
TRBJ2-1,TRBV18,TRBD1,-,CASSLRPTGYGYNEQFF,TGTGCCAGCTCACTCCGCCCGACAGGGTACGGCTACAATGAGCAGTTCTTC
TRBJ1-4,TRBV9,TRBD1,-,CASSDRDREVEKLFF,TGTGCCAGCAGCGACCGGGACAGAGAAGTTGAAAAACTGTTTTTT
TRBJ1-1,TRBV2,-,-,CASSLTENTEAFF,TGTGCCAGCAGTTTGACAGAAAACACTGAAGCTTTCTTT
TRBJ2-3,TRBV3-1/TRBV3-2,TRBD2,-,CASSQWGLAGSTDTQYF,TGTGCCAGCAGCCAATGGGGACTAGCGGGGAGCACAGATACGCAGTATTTT
TRBJ2-2,TRBV28,TRBD1,-,CASSYGTGDPGELFF,TGTGCCAGCAGTTATGGGACAGGGGACCCCGGGGAGCTGTTTTTT
TRBJ2-1,TRBV30,TRBD2,-,CAWSVNRASGRSGNSYNEQFF,TGTGCCTGGAGTGTAAACAGGGCTAGCGGGAGGAGCGGAAACTCCTACAATGAGCAGTTCTTC
TRBJ2-7,TRBV6-2/TRBV6-3,TRBD1,once,CASSWAPGQLTYEQYF,TGTGCCAGCAGTTGGGCCCCGGGACAGTTAACCTACGAGCAGTACTTC
TRBJ1-2,TRBV6-4,TRBD1,many,CASKLGQGGYGYTF,TGTGCCAGTAAATTGGGACAGGGGGGCTATGGCTACACCTTC
TRBJ1-2,TRBV6-5,-,-,CASRDRLLGGYTF,TGTGCCAGCAGAGACAGGCTCCTCGGTGGCTACACCTTC